The 31 T cell receptor beta chains below all came from one sample that was sequenced in a study of blood T cell repertoires in COVID-19. This table comes from immunoSEQ multiplex PCR, and its TCRdb copy is limited to in-frame clones, with some not included. Altogether approximately 300,000 clones are present, roughly nine tenths being singletons, with the ten largest covering 18%. The sample was PBMCs or T cells enriched from blood (not recorded which). These receptors came from a woman aged 25 to 39 who had recovered from COVID-19.

This rearrangement joins TRBV28 to TRBJ2-7; the match to TRBD2 covers 9 bases. The germline CDR1 and CDR2 sequences are MDHEN and SYDVKM. The CDR3 is 17 residues long. Trimming at V came to 3 bases and at J to 2 bases, leaving 11 bases not matched to a gene. The CDR3 bases are TGTGCCAGCAGTTTTAGTGATTCTAGCGGGACTCCCTACGAGCAGTACTTC. Amino acid sequence: CASSFSDSSGTPYEQYF.

In its sample, this clone was seen a few times. J is TRBJ2-7 and V is TRBV27, with D possibly TRBD2 on 6 matching bases. This CDR3 contains 16 residues. Per germline, CDR1 MNHEY and CDR2 SMNVEV (reference sequence). Trimming pared 4 bases from V and 3 bases from J, leaving 19 bases between. The CDR3 DNA follows: TGTGCCAGCAGTTCCTACCCCTCCCGGGGAGGCTACGAGCAGTACTTC. Translated, it gives CASSSYPSRGGYEQYF.

The V gene is TRBV2, the J gene TRBJ2-3; the D is unclear. Trimming left V 5 bases short and J 1 base short, with 16 bases between. The CDR3 spans 16 residues. The V gene's germline CDR1 is SNHLY and CDR2 FYNNEI. CDR3 coding DNA: TGTGCCAGCAGTCTAACTGACTCGGTCGGCACAGATACGCAGTATTTT. This sequence encodes CASSLTDSVGTDTQYF. Drawing the rest from reference TRBV2 and TRBJ2-3, the complete variable domain is EPEVTQTPSHQVTQMGQEVILRCVPISNHLYFYWYRQILGQKVEFLVSFYNNEISEKSEIFDDQFSVERPDGSNFTLKIRSTKLEDSAMYFCASSLTDSVGTDTQYFGPGTRLTVL.

This clone was found once. V and J are TRBV9 and TRBJ2-7, with a tentative D call TRBD2 (6 bases). The germline gives CDR1 SGDLS, CDR2 YYNGEE. CDR3 length: 16 amino acids. V was trimmed by 4 bases and J by 9 bases, leaving 26 bases between them. The CDR3 protein is CASSPNPMVGGQVQYF. As DNA, the CDR3 is TGTGCCAGCAGCCCCAACCCCATGGTGGGAGGCCAGGTGCAGTACTTC. The full variable domain, in which reference TRBV9 and TRBJ2-7 provide the parts outside the CDR3, is DSGVTQTPKHLITATGQRVTLRCSPRSGDLSVYWYQQSLDQGLQFLIQYYNGEERAKGNILERFSAQQFPDLHSELNLSSLELGDSALYFCASSPNPMVGGQVQYFGPGTRLTVT.

The J gene is TRBJ2-7, the V gene TRBV6-5; maybe TRBD1 (6 bases). The germline V gene encodes CDR1 MNHEY and CDR2 SVGAGI. The CDR3 consists of 13 residues. The V end lost 5 bases, the J end lost 3 bases, and 11 bases lay between the germline ends. The DNA of the CDR3 is TGTGCCAGCAGTAACGACAGGAGCTACGAGCAGTACTTC. Protein product: CASSNDRSYEQYF.

The chain couples TRBV7-3 to TRBJ2-5; 11 bases line up with TRBD1. The trim removed 3 bases at V and 5 bases at J, leaving 8 bases unmatched. Germline V gene data show CDR1 as SGHTA and CDR2 as FQGTGA. This CDR3 has 16 residues. The CDR3 sequence is CASSFQGQGARETQYF. CDR3 in DNA: TGTGCCAGCAGCTTCCAAGGACAGGGGGCGAGGGAGACCCAGTACTTC. The full variable domain, with the rest looked up from reference TRBV7-3 and TRBJ2-5, is GAGVSQTPSNKVTEKGKYVELRCDPISGHTALYWYRQSLGQGPEFLIYFQGTGAADDSGLPNDRFFAVRPEGSVSTLKIQRTERGDSAVYLCASSFQGQGARETQYFGPGTRLLVL.

The V gene is TRBV11-3, the J gene TRBJ2-1; 9 nucleotides align to TRBD2. This CDR3 is built from 17 residues. Trimming took 4 bases from V and 8 from J; bases not matched to a gene: 15. CDR1 is SGHNT and CDR2 is YENEEA in the germline V gene. The chain's CDR3 is CASSSPLAGDLSDEQFF. CDR3 in DNA: TGTGCCAGCAGCTCCCCTTTAGCGGGAGATTTATCGGATGAGCAGTTCTTC.

The J gene is TRBJ2-7, the V gene TRBV5-1; 9 nucleotides agree with TRBD2. The trim removed 3 bases at V and 4 bases at J, leaving 5 bases unmatched. CDR1 and CDR2 from the germline V gene are SGHRS and YFSETQ. CDR3 length: 14 residues. The chain's CDR3 is CASSSSSGGYEQYF. In DNA, the CDR3 is TGCGCCAGCAGCTCTAGTAGCGGGGGTTACGAGCAGTACTTC.

V gene TRBV5-8 combines with J gene TRBJ1-6, with D maybe TRBD1 (5 bases). Germline V gives CDR1 SGHTS, CDR2 YDEGEE. Trimming took 6 bases from V and 8 from J, leaving 18 bases between them. The CDR3 is made up of 15 amino acids. CDR3 nucleotide sequence: TGTGCCAGCACCTCAAATATCGGGGGTCATTCACCCCTCCACTTT. Its protein is CASTSNIGGHSPLHF.

The genes are TRBV28 and TRBJ1-6, with 10 bases matching TRBD1. Trimming at V came to 8 bases and at J to 7 bases, leaving 5 bases not matched to a gene. The CDR3 covers 14 residues. The germline V gene has CDR1 MDHEN and CDR2 SYDVKM. The CDR3 DNA reads as TGTGCCAGCTTGGGGGGACAGGGGAATTCACCCCTCCACTTT. This translates into CASLGGQGNSPLHF. The full variable domain, in which reference TRBV28 and TRBJ1-6 provide the parts outside the CDR3, is DVKVTQSSRYLVKRTGEKVFLECVQDMDHENMFWYRQDPGLGLRLIYFSYDVKMKEKGDIPEGYSVSREKKERFSLILESASTNQTSMYLCASLGGQGNSPLHFGNGTRLTVT.

The chain combines TRBV28 with TRBJ2-2; D call uncertain. The CDR3 is 16 amino acids. Between the trimmed V and J ends, which lost 5 bases and 1 base, there was a span of 14 bases. The germline V gene encodes CDR1 MDHEN and CDR2 SYDVKM. The CDR3 region has the DNA TGTGCCAGCAGTCCCCCGAGGAGACTGAACACCGGGGAGCTGTTTTTT. Translation gives CASSPPRRLNTGELFF.

CDR3 in DNA: TGTGCCACCACCCCCCGCGGACAGGGAACCTACGAGCAGTACTTC. Its protein product is CATTPRGQGTYEQYF. The rearrangement uses TRBV15 and TRBJ2-7; 8 positions match TRBD1. This CDR3 spans 15 amino acids. V was clipped by 7 bases and J by 2 bases; unmatched bases: 10. CDR1 and CDR2 (germline): LNHNV, YYDKDF (reference sequence).

The chain is built from TRBV10-3 and TRBJ2-1; 7 nucleotides line up with TRBD2. J was trimmed by 7 bases and V by 0 bases; bases with no gene match: 12. Germline CDR1 is ENHRY and CDR2 is SYGVKD. The CDR3 spans 17 residues. The CDR3 is CAISESGGTQSLNEQFF. CDR3 bases: TGTGCCATCAGTGAGTCCGGGGGGACCCAATCTCTGAATGAGCAGTTCTTC.

The V and J genes are TRBV9 and TRBJ1-1, with 7 bases lining up with TRBD1. Germline-derived CDR1 and CDR2 are SGDLS and YYNGEE. The ends lost 6 bases at V and 7 bases at J; junction bases unmatched: 3. The CDR3 spans 11 residues. Here the CDR3 DNA reads TGTGCCAGCAACGGACAGGTTGAAGCTTTCTTT. Translating it yields CASNGQVEAFF.

This clone has more than one count but fewer than ten. The chain employs TRBV27 and TRBJ1-2, with TRBD1 matching over 11 bases. From germline, CDR1 is MNHEY and CDR2 SMNVEV (reference sequence). V lost 4 bases, J lost 3 bases, and 1 base stayed unmatched. CDR3 length: 14 amino acids. The CDR3 DNA is TGTGCCAGCAGTTGGACAGGGGGCGACTATGGCTACACCTTC. This sequence encodes CASSWTGGDYGYTF.

The J gene is TRBJ1-2, the V gene TRBV4-1; the match to TRBD1 covers 7 bases. Germline CDR1 is MGHRA and CDR2 is YSYEKL. The J segment lost 4 bases and the V segment lost 0 bases, leaving 5 bases of the junction unmatched. The CDR3 loop spans 15 amino acids. CDR3 region: CASSQDDRAGYGYTF. The DNA of the CDR3 is TGCGCCAGCAGCCAAGACGACAGGGCAGGCTATGGCTACACCTTC.

V usage is TRBV7-9 and J usage is TRBJ1-2; 8 bases fit TRBD1. The length of the CDR3 is 15 residues. V lost 4 bases, J lost 7 bases, and 11 bases stayed unmatched. CDR1 is SEHNR, CDR2 FQNEAQ, per germline (reference sequence). DNA of the CDR3: TGTGCCAGCAGCTCGCCCGACAGGGGAATGCCTGGCTACACCTTC. Translation: CASSSPDRGMPGYTF.

For this clone: The identical CDR3 is also encoded by other nucleotide sequences in the sample. The gene calls are TRBV7-2 and TRBJ1-1; D call uncertain. V was pared by 1 base and J by 4 bases, with 10 bases between. Germline CDR1 and CDR2: SGHTA and FQGNSA. The CDR3 spans 14 residues. This CDR3 reads CASSLGRGSTEAFF. DNA for the CDR3: TGTGCCAGCAGCTTAGGACGGGGATCCACTGAAGCTTTCTTT.

The chain joins TRBV7-9 to TRBJ2-7; D is perhaps TRBD1 (6 bases). Trimming cost V 7 bases and J 2 bases, with 12 bases left between them. Germline-derived CDR1 and CDR2 are SEHNR and FQNEAQ (reference sequence). The CDR3 is 13 amino acids. CDR3 DNA sequence: TGTGCCAGCATACCCCGGGACACCTACGAGCAGTACTTC. Its translation is CASIPRDTYEQYF.

This chain joins TRBV5-1 and TRBJ2-4, with 8 positions matching TRBD1. The CDR3 covers 15 residues. After removal of 3 bases from V and 6 bases from J, the junction contained 8 bases not matched to a gene. Germline lookup yields CDR1 SGHRS and CDR2 YFSETQ. The CDR3 loop is CASSWGTGEINIQYF. DNA for the CDR3: TGCGCCAGCAGCTGGGGGACAGGAGAAATAAACATTCAGTACTTC.

In this sample, this clone turned up once. The genes are TRBV19 and TRBJ1-2; 11 nucleotides line up with TRBD1. Germline lookup yields CDR1 LNHDA and CDR2 SQIVND (reference sequence). V trimming: 6 bases; J trimming: 8 bases; junction bases outside the gene matches: 2. The CDR3 is made up of 12 amino acids. Here the CDR3 reads CASRRTGGGYTF. CDR3 DNA: TGTGCCAGTAGGCGGACAGGGGGCGGCTACACCTTC.

This rearrangement joins TRBV7-9 to TRBJ2-7; D may be TRBD1 (6 bases). Germline values: CDR1 SEHNR, CDR2 FQNEAQ (reference sequence). This CDR3 has 13 residues. Deletions cut 6 bases from V and 5 bases from J, with 14 bases between. This CDR3 is CASSLQGSHEQYF. The CDR3 region has the DNA TGTGCCAGCAGTTTACAGGGTAGCCACGAGCAGTACTTC.

The V call is TRBV9, the J call TRBJ1-1, with D tentatively TRBD1 (6 bases). V shed 3 bases and J shed 0 bases, with 12 bases lying between them. Germline V gene sequence: CDR1 SGDLS, CDR2 YYNGEE. This CDR3 comprises 15 residues. Here the CDR3 reads CASSGRDNMNTEAFF. In DNA form, the CDR3 reads TGTGCCAGCAGCGGTCGGGACAACATGAACACTGAAGCTTTCTTT.

The J gene is TRBJ1-3, the V gene TRBV5-6, with D maybe TRBD1 (5 bases). This CDR3 comprises 13 residues. V shed 6 bases and J shed 2 bases, with 9 bases lying between them. Looked up from germline, CDR1 is SGHDT and CDR2 is YYEEEE. The CDR3 spells CASTREPGNTIYF. The CDR3 coding sequence is TGTGCCAGCACCAGGGAACCTGGAAACACCATATATTTT.

The genes are TRBV6-5 and TRBJ1-2; 9 bases fit TRBD1. Looked up from germline, CDR1 is MNHEY and CDR2 is SVGAGI. The V gene end was trimmed by 5 bases and the J gene end by 4 bases; junction bases not matched to a gene: 8. This CDR3 is 15 amino acids long. The CDR3 here is CASSTPGTGFYGYTF. The CDR3 DNA is TGTGCCAGCAGTACCCCCGGGACAGGGTTCTATGGCTACACCTTC.

The CDR3 DNA reads as TGTGCCAGCAGCCCGACTGGCACCGGGGAGCTGTTTTTT. Translation gives CASSPTGTGELFF. The genes are TRBV12-3 or TRBV12-4 and TRBJ2-2; D call uncertain. The CDR3 loop spans 13 amino acids. V lost 6 bases to trimming and J lost 4 bases, with 9 bases between them.

In the case of this clone: One end of the junction is discordant with germline, which a read error may explain. The chain carries TRBV28 and TRBJ1-5, with a weak D call TRBD1 (6 bases). CDR1 and CDR2 (germline): MDHEN, SYDVKM. The CDR3 runs 13 residues. The CDR3 DNA reads TGTGGCAGCCAGGGGACCCGCAATCAGCCCCAGCATTTT. Amino acid sequence: CGSQGTRNQPQHF.

This clone was seen a single time. The CDR3 DNA follows: TGTGCCAGCAGCTTTAGCGGGGGGTACACCGGGGAGCTGTTTTTT. Translated: CASSFSGGYTGELFF. J is TRBJ2-2 and V is TRBV7-2; 10 bases are a match to TRBD2. Germline lookup yields CDR1 SGHTA and CDR2 FQGNSA. Unmatched junction bases numbered 1, after V lost 3 bases and J lost 3 bases. The length of the CDR3 is 15 residues.

The chain is built from TRBV4-1 and TRBJ1-4, with D possibly being TRBD1 (5 bases). Trimming left V 4 bases short and J 8 bases short, with 11 bases between. CDR1 is MGHRA and CDR2 is YSYEKL in the germline V gene. The CDR3 covers 13 residues. The CDR3: CASSLARGEKLFF. CDR3 nucleotide sequence: TGCGCCAGCAGCCTAGCCCGGGGGGAAAAACTGTTTTTT.

The V call is TRBV29-1, the J call TRBJ2-1; 10 positions agree with TRBD1. Trimming took 8 bases from V and 8 from J; bases not matched to a gene: 6. The CDR3 spans 12 residues. Per the germline V gene, CDR1 is SQVTM and CDR2 is ANQGSEA. CDR3 amino acids: CSLGQGSDEQFF. In DNA form, the CDR3 reads TGCAGCCTGGGACAGGGGAGTGATGAGCAGTTCTTC.

The V call is TRBV4-1, the J call TRBJ1-5; TRBD1 agrees at 8 bases. Germline loops: CDR1 MGHRA, CDR2 YSYEKL. There are 15 residues in the CDR3. The V and J ends lost 1 base and 4 bases, in that order; junction bases with no gene match: 3. The CDR3 loop reads CASSQAGTGNQPQHF. DNA for the CDR3: TGCGCCAGCAGCCAAGCCGGGACAGGTAATCAGCCCCAGCATTTT.